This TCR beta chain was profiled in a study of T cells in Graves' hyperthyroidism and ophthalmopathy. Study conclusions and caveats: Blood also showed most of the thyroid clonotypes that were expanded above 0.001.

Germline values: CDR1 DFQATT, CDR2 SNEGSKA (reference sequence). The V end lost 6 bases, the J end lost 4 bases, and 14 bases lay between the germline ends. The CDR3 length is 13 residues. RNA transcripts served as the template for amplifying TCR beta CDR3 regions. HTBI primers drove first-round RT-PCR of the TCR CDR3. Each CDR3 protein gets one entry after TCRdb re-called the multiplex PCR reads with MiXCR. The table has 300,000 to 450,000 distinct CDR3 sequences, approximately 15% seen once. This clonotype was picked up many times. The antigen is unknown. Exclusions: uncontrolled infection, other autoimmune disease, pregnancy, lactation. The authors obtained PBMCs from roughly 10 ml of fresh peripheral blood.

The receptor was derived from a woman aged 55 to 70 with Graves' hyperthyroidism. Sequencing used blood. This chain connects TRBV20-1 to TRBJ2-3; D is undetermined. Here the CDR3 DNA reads TGCAGTGCCAGTTTAGCCCTGGCAGATACGCAGTATTTT. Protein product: CSASLALADTQYF.